These 25 T cell receptor beta chains originate from one sample sequenced in a study of blood T cell repertoires in COVID-19. The method was immunoSEQ multiplex PCR; TCRdb's version includes in-frame clones alone and lacks a portion of them. Of tens of thousands of clones detected, roughly 91% appear once; the ten largest clones hold under 0.6%. The sequenced sample was peripheral blood. These TCRs come from a man between 45 and 60 years old with COVID-19, enrolled during active disease.

The chain couples TRBV5-6 to TRBJ2-7; D possibly corresponds to TRBD1 (5 bases). The V and J ends lost 1 base and 7 bases respectively, with 15 bases between them. The CDR3 contains 14 residues. CDR1 SGHDT and CDR2 YYEEEE come from the germline V gene. This CDR3 is CASSLYVTAREQYF. CDR3 sequence (DNA): TGTGCCAGCAGCTTGTACGTGACAGCTCGGGAGCAGTACTTC.

This rearrangement joins TRBV5-1 to TRBJ2-1; TRBD1 aligns across 7 bases. V lost 4 bases to trimming and J lost 5 bases; unmatched junction nucleotides: 3. Germline V gene data show CDR1 as SGHRS and CDR2 as YFSETQ. The length of the CDR3 is 13 residues. The DNA of the CDR3 is TGCGCCAGCAGCAGTGGACAGGACAATGAGCAGTTCTTC. Its translation is CASSSGQDNEQFF.

This sequence joins TRBV19 and TRBJ1-2; 8 bases are shared with TRBD1. Trimming took 6 bases from V and 3 from J; bases not matched to a gene: 0. CDR3 length equals 12 residues. From germline, CDR1 is LNHDA and CDR2 SQIVND (reference sequence). The CDR3 is CASRTGDYGYTF. The CDR3 nucleotides read TGTGCCAGTAGGACAGGGGACTATGGCTACACCTTC.

V gene TRBV7-2 combines with J gene TRBJ2-3, with D perhaps TRBD2 (5 bases). The CDR3 is 14 residues long. Germline V CDR1 and CDR2: SGHTA, FQGNSA. Between the trimmed V and J ends, which lost 5 bases and 0 bases, there was a span of 9 bases. Written as DNA, the CDR3 is TGTGCCAGCAGCCCCGAGCGGAGCACAGATACGCAGTATTTT. It is translated as CASSPERSTDTQYF.

This clone was seen just once. The rearrangement joins TRBV6-5 to TRBJ1-1, with a possible D match to TRBD1 (5 bases). The CDR3 spans 13 residues. Per germline, CDR1 MNHEY and CDR2 SVGAGI. V was trimmed by 6 bases and J by 1 base, leaving 9 bases between them. The CDR3 region is CASSFDRNTEAFF. CDR3 in DNA: TGTGCCAGCAGCTTCGACAGGAACACTGAAGCTTTCTTT.

This rearrangement joins TRBV19 to TRBJ2-6; TRBD2 agrees at 7 bases. Germline CDR1 reads LNHDA; CDR2 reads SQIVND (reference sequence). This CDR3 region has 15 residues. Trimming at V came to 7 bases and at J to 0 bases, leaving 3 bases not matched to a gene. The CDR3 sequence: CASISGGSGANVLTF. For the CDR3, the DNA is TGTGCCAGTATTTCGGGGGGCTCTGGGGCCAACGTCCTGACTTTC.

V and J are TRBV3-1 (or the pseudogene TRBV3-2) and TRBJ1-1; tentatively, D is TRBD1 (5 bases). CDR3 length: 13 residues. Germline V gene sequence: CDR1 LGHDT, CDR2 YNNKEL (reference sequence). Trimming stripped 7 bases from V and 7 bases from J, with 16 bases between. The CDR3 nucleotides read TGTGCCAGCAAGGGTCCCCTCGGGGGTGAAGCTTTCTTT. Translated, it gives CASKGPLGGEAFF.

The chain recombines TRBV4-3 with TRBJ2-7; D perhaps matches TRBD2 (5 bases). The CDR3 has 15 amino acids. Between the trimmed V and J ends, which lost 0 bases and 4 bases, there was a span of 13 bases. Germline-derived CDR1 and CDR2 are LGHNA and YSLEER. The CDR3: CASSQDYGSAYEQYF. CDR3 coding DNA: TGCGCCAGCAGCCAAGATTATGGTAGCGCATACGAGCAGTACTTC.

J is TRBJ2-1 and V is TRBV4-3; 8 positions match TRBD2. The CDR3 covers 13 residues. Germline assignment: CDR1 LGHNA and CDR2 YSLEER. V lost 4 bases to trimming and J lost 8 bases; unmatched junction nucleotides: 4. The CDR3 spells CASSLGLVYEQFF. CDR3 DNA sequence: TGCGCCAGCAGCCTGGGACTAGTGTATGAGCAGTTCTTC.

This chain uses TRBV25-1 with TRBJ2-4; TRBD2 is a possible D gene (6 bases). V lost 2 bases and J lost 2, with 7 bases in between. Germline-derived CDR1 and CDR2 are MGHDK and SYGVNS. The CDR3 sequence is 14 residues long. CDR3 sequence (DNA): TGTGCCAGCAGTGAAGGGGGGACCAAAAACATTCAGTACTTC. Translation gives CASSEGGTKNIQYF.

Note on this clone: Distinct nucleotide sequences in the sample also encode this CDR3. The chain links TRBV3-1 (or the pseudogene TRBV3-2) to TRBJ2-7; a possible D gene is TRBD1 (6 bases). Germline CDR1 is LGHDT and CDR2 is YNNKEL (reference sequence). V gave up 2 bases and J gave up 3 bases, with 8 bases separating them. This CDR3 contains 13 residues. The CDR3 loop reads CASSQQGGYEQYF. DNA of the CDR3: TGTGCCAGCAGCCAACAAGGGGGCTACGAGCAGTACTTC.

V and J are TRBV7-9 and TRBJ2-7, with D possibly being TRBD2 (6 bases). Germline CDR1 and CDR2: SEHNR and FQNEAQ (reference sequence). The CDR3 totals 17 residues. Trimming cost V 7 bases and J 3 bases, with 25 bases left between them. The CDR3: CASTPSWATSSNYEQYF. CDR3 nucleotide sequence: TGTGCCAGCACCCCCTCCTGGGCGACTAGTTCCAACTACGAGCAGTACTTC.

V is TRBV5-1 and J is TRBJ2-2; D might be TRBD1 (5 bases). CDR1 and CDR2 (germline): SGHRS, YFSETQ. V shed 4 bases and J shed 1 base, with 14 bases lying between them. This CDR3 has 16 residues. The chain's CDR3 is CASSLSPTVNTGELFF. CDR3 DNA sequence: TGCGCCAGCAGCCTGAGCCCGACAGTGAACACCGGGGAGCTGTTTTTT.

The V and J genes are TRBV28 and TRBJ2-1; 14 nucleotides agree with TRBD2. Losses at the gene ends were 2 bases for V and 8 bases for J; bases not matched to a gene: 5. Germline-derived CDR1 and CDR2 are MDHEN and SYDVKM. CDR3 size: 16 residues. The CDR3 reads CASSLRGTSGRYEQFF. CDR3 nucleotides: TGTGCCAGCAGTTTAAGGGGGACTAGCGGGAGATATGAGCAGTTCTTC.

This chain joins TRBV2 and TRBJ2-7, with D possibly matching TRBD2 (6 bases). V was trimmed by 5 bases and J by 6 bases, leaving 17 bases between them. This CDR3 spans 14 amino acids. Germline assignment: CDR1 SNHLY and CDR2 FYNNEI. The CDR3 DNA reads TGTGCCAGCAGTCCCGGAGGGGATGGGCGCGAGCAGTACTTC. It yields the protein CASSPGGDGREQYF.

V and J are TRBV5-6 and TRBJ1-6; the D gene is possibly TRBD1 (6 bases). Germline CDR1 and CDR2: SGHDT and YYEEEE. Trimming pared 3 bases from V and 7 bases from J, leaving 11 bases between. This CDR3 is built from 14 residues. The CDR3 is CASSSLTGNSPLHF. In DNA form, the CDR3 reads TGTGCCAGCAGCTCCCTGACAGGAAATTCACCCCTCCACTTT.

The chain joins TRBV3-1 (or the pseudogene TRBV3-2) to TRBJ2-7; D is unclear. Germline V lookup: CDR1 LGHDT, CDR2 YNNKEL (reference sequence). With 5 bases removed from V and 6 bases from J, the gap between germline ends came to 20 bases. The CDR3 contains 15 residues. The CDR3 protein is CASSSQEAYSREQYF. The CDR3 nucleotides are TGTGCCAGCAGCTCTCAAGAGGCCTACTCCCGCGAGCAGTACTTC.

This sequence joins TRBV28 and TRBJ1-6; possibly TRBD1 for D (5 bases). In germline, CDR1 is MDHEN, CDR2 SYDVKM. The V gene lost 6 bases and the J gene lost 3 bases, with 15 bases spanning the gap. The CDR3 totals 16 residues. CDR3 sequence reads: CASRSAGGFYNSPLHF. The CDR3, as DNA: TGTGCCAGCAGATCGGCCGGGGGGTTCTATAATTCACCCCTCCACTTT.

The CDR3 reads CASSGTGDNEKLFF. Here the CDR3 DNA reads TGTGCCAGCAGCGGGACAGGAGATAATGAAAAACTGTTTTTT. The rearrangement links TRBV6-5 to TRBJ1-4; 8 positions agree with TRBD1. J gave up 4 bases and V 6 bases, and 4 bases lay outside the gene matches. CDR1 and CDR2 (germline): MNHEY, SVGAGI. The CDR3 covers 14 residues.

The V call is TRBV27, the J call TRBJ1-5, with unresolved D. Trimming removed 4 bases from V and 0 bases from J, with 13 bases in between. In germline, CDR1 is MNHEY, CDR2 SMNVEV (reference sequence). The CDR3 extends over 16 amino acids. The CDR3 sequence: CASSWVGTNSNQPQHF. In DNA, the CDR3 is TGTGCCAGCAGTTGGGTAGGAACTAATAGCAATCAGCCCCAGCATTTT.

This chain links TRBV30 with TRBJ2-1; TRBD2 matches at 9 bases. In germline, CDR1 is GTSNPN, CDR2 SVGIG (reference sequence). Trimming at V came to 4 bases and at J to 10 bases, leaving 17 bases not matched to a gene. This CDR3 spans 16 amino acids. In DNA form, the CDR3 reads TGTGCCTGGAATCCCGGGACTAGCCGCTTCCCCGGGGAGCAGTTCTTC. This codes for CAWNPGTSRFPGEQFF.

The chain links TRBV11-2 to TRBJ2-1, with D unresolved. This CDR3 region has 14 residues. Germline loops: CDR1 SGHAT, CDR2 FQNNGV. Trimming stripped 1 base from V and 0 bases from J, with 4 bases between. The chain's CDR3 is CASSLGLSYNEQFF. In DNA form, the CDR3 reads TGTGCCAGCAGCTTAGGACTCTCCTACAATGAGCAGTTCTTC.

The chain has TRBV24-1 and TRBJ2-7; TRBD2 agrees at 8 bases. V lost 5 bases, J lost 3 bases, and 8 bases stayed unmatched. CDR3 length: 15 amino acids. Germline V gene sequence: CDR1 KGHDR, CDR2 SFDVKD. The CDR3 loop reads CATSAPGRGGYEQYF. The CDR3 coding sequence is TGTGCCACCAGTGCCCCCGGGAGGGGGGGCTACGAGCAGTACTTC.

This chain links TRBV12-2 with TRBJ2-7; the table calls TRBD2, which could not be checked here. TRBV12-2 is a listed pseudogene. CDR3 size: 17 residues. For the CDR3, the DNA is TGTGCAAGTCGCTTAGCTAGGAGGAGGAGGCCCCTCTACGAGCAGTACTTC. This gives the protein CASRLARRRRPLYEQYF.

This rearrangement joins TRBV5-4 to TRBJ1-2, with D unclear. This CDR3 contains 15 residues. Germline V lookup: CDR1 SGHNT, CDR2 YYREEE (reference sequence). Deletions cut 0 bases from V and 0 bases from J, with 9 bases between. For the CDR3, the DNA is TGTGCCAGCAGCTTGGGGTCTGGAGCTAACTATGGCTACACCTTC. It yields the protein CASSLGSGANYGYTF.